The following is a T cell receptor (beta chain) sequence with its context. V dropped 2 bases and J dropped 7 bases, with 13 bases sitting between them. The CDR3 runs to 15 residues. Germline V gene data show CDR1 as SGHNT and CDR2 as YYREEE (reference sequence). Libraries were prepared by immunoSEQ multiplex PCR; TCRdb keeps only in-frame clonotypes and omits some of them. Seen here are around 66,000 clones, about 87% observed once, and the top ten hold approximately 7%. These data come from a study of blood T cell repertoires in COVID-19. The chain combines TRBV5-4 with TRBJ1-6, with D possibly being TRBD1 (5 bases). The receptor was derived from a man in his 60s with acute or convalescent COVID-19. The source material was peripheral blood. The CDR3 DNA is TGTGCCAGCAGCTTAGGGACTACGGGGAATTCACCCCTCCACTTT. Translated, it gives CASSLGTTGNSPLHF.